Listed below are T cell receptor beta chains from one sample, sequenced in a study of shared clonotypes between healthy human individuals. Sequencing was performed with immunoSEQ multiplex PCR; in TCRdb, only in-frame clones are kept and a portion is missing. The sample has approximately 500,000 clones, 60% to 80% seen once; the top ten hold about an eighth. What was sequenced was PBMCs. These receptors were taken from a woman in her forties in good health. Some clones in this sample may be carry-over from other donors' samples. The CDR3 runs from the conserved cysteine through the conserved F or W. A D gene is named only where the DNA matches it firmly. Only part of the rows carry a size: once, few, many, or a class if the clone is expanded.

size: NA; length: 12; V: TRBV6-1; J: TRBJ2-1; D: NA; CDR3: CASLKRGNEQFF; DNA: TGTGCCAGCCTTAAAAGGGGCAATGAGCAGTTCTTC
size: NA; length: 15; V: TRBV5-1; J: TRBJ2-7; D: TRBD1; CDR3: CASSFPTGGSYEQYF; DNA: TGCGCCAGCAGCTTCCCGACAGGGGGGTCCTACGAGCAGTACTTC
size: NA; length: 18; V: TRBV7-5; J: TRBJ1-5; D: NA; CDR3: CVRSPDREWRGDNQPQHF; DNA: TGTGTCAGAAGCCCGGACAGGGAGTGGCGTGGCGACAATCAGCCCCAGCATTTT
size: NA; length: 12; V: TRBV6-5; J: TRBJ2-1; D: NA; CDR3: CASRDRTLEQFF; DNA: TGTGCCAGCAGGGACAGAACCCTAGAGCAGTTCTTC
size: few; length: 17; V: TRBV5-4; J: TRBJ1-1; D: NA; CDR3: CASSPGGGHGMNTEAFF; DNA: TGTGCCAGCAGCCCAGGTGGGGGCCACGGCATGAACACTGAAGCTTTCTTT
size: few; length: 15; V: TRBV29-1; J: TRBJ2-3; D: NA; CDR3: CSVEGVRGGTDTQYF; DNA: TGCAGCGTTGAAGGGGTGAGGGGAGGCACAGATACGCAGTATTTT
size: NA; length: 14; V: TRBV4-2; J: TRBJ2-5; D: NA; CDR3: CASSLRGTQETQYF; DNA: TGTGCCAGCAGCCTACGGGGGACCCAAGAGACCCAGTACTTC
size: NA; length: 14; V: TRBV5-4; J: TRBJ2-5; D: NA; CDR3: CASSLGVTQETQYF; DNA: TGTGCCAGCAGCTTGGGGGTAACCCAAGAGACCCAGTACTTC
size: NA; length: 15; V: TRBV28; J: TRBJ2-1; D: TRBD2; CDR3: CASSPLAGVGNEQFF; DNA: TGTGCCAGCAGCCCCCTAGCGGGAGTGGGAAATGAGCAGTTCTTC
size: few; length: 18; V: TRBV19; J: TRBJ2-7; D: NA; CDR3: CASSRSTPKVSSSYEQYF; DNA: TGTGCCAGTAGTAGGTCCACACCGAAGGTTTCGTCCTCCTACGAGCAGTACTTC
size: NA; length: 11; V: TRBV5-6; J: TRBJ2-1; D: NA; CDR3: CAPVGYHEQFF; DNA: TGTGCCCCCGTTGGGTACCATGAGCAGTTCTTC
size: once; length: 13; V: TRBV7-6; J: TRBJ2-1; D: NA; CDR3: CASSFPSDNEQFF; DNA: TGTGCCAGCAGCTTTCCCAGCGACAATGAGCAGTTCTTC
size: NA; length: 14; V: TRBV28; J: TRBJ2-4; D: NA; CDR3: CASSPFRAGNIQYF; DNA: TGTGCCAGCAGCCCATTTCGGGCCGGAAACATTCAGTACTTC
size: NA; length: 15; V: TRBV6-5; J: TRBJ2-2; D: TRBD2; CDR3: CASASGTRGPGELFF; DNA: TGTGCCAGCGCATCCGGGACTAGGGGTCCCGGGGAGCTGTTTTTT
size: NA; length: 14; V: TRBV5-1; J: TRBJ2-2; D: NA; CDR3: CASTQTGTTGELFF; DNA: TGCGCCAGCACCCAAACCGGGACCACCGGGGAGCTGTTTTTT
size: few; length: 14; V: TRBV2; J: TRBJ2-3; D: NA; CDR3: CASSMTVPPDTQYF; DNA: TGTGCCAGCAGTATGACAGTGCCCCCAGATACGCAGTATTTT
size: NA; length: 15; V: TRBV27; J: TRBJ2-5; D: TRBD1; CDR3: CASSLMGTGGETQYF; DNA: TGTGCCAGCAGTTTAATGGGGACAGGGGGAGAGACCCAGTACTTC
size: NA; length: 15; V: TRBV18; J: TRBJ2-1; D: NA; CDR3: CASSSTTGSYNEQFF; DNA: TGTGCCAGCTCATCGACTACGGGCTCCTACAATGAGCAGTTCTTC
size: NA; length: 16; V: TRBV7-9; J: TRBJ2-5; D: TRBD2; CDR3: CASSPRTSGPQETQYF; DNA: TGTGCCAGCAGCCCGAGGACTAGCGGCCCCCAAGAGACCCAGTACTTC
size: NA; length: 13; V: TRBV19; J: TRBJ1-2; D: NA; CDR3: CASSRGRNYGYTF; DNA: TGTGCCAGTAGTAGGGGTCGTAACTATGGCTACACCTTC
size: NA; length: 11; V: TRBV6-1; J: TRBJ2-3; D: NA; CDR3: CASSGKDTQYF; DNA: TGTGCCAGCAGTGGAAAAGATACGCAGTATTTT
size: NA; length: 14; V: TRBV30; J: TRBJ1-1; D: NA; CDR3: CAYARRVQDTEAFF; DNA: TGTGCCTACGCGAGGAGGGTTCAGGACACTGAAGCTTTCTTT
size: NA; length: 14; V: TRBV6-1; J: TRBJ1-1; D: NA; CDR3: CASSLVGVDTEAFF; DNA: TGTGCCAGCAGCCTCGTTGGGGTGGACACTGAAGCTTTCTTT
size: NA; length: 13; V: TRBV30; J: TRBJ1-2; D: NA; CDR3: CAWSGGQISGYTF; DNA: TGTGCCTGGAGTGGAGGACAGATCAGTGGCTACACCTTC
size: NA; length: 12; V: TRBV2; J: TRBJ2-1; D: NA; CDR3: CASSVGSREQFF; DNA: TGTGCCAGCAGTGTCGGGAGCCGTGAGCAGTTCTTC
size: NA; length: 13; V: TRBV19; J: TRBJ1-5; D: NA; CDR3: CASSLSLNQPQHF; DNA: TGTGCCAGTAGCCTAAGCCTAAATCAGCCCCAGCATTTT
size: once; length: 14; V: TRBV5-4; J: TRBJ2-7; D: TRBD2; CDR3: CASSLGLAGGEQYF; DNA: TGTGCCAGCAGCTTGGGACTAGCGGGAGGCGAGCAGTACTTC
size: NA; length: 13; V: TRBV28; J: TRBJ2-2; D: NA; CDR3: CASSGWNTGELFF; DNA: TGTGCCAGCAGTGGGTGGAACACCGGGGAGCTGTTTTTT
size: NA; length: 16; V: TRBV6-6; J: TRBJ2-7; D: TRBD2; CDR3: CASSRTGGRGSYEQYF; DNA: TGTGCCAGCAGCCGGACGGGGGGGAGGGGGTCCTACGAGCAGTACTTC
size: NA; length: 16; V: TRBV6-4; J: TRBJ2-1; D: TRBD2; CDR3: CASSEVAGEGGNEQFF; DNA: TGTGCCAGCAGTGAGGTAGCGGGAGAAGGGGGCAATGAGCAGTTCTTC
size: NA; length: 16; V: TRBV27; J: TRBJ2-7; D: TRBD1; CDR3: CASSLSLDRAPYEQYF; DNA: TGTGCCAGCAGTTTAAGCCTAGACAGGGCCCCCTACGAGCAGTACTTC
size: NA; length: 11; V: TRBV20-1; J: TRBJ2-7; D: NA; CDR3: CAPSVTDEQYF; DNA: TGCGCCCCTAGCGTTACCGACGAGCAGTACTTC
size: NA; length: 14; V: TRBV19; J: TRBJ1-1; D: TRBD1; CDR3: CASSMDRGRGEAFF; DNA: TGTGCCAGTAGTATGGACAGGGGGCGAGGTGAAGCTTTCTTT
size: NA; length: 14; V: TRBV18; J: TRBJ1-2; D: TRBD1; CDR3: CASSPPTGGYGYTF; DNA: TGTGCCAGCTCACCCCCAACAGGGGGCTATGGCTACACCTTC
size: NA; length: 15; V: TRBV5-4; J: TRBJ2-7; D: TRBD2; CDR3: CASSLGLASSYEQYF; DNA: TGTGCCAGCAGCCTAGGACTAGCCTCCTCCTACGAGCAGTACTTC
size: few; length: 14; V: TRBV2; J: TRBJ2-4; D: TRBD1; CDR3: CASSEARGPDIQYF; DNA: TGTGCCAGCAGTGAAGCCAGGGGGCCTGACATTCAGTACTTC
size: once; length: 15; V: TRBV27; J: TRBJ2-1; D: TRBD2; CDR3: CASSQLAGEYNEQFF; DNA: TGTGCCAGCAGTCAACTAGCGGGCGAGTACAATGAGCAGTTCTTC
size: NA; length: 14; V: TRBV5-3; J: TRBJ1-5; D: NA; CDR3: CASSLRTEHQPQHF; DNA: TGTGCCAGCAGCTTAAGGACGGAACATCAGCCCCAGCATTTT
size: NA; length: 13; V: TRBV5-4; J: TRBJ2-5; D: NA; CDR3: CASSLRGRKTQYF; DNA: TGTGCCAGCAGCCTAAGGGGCCGTAAGACCCAGTACTTC
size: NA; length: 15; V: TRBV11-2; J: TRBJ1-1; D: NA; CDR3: CASSRTGLQNTEAFF; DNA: TGTGCCAGCAGCCGAACGGGACTCCAAAACACTGAAGCTTTCTTT
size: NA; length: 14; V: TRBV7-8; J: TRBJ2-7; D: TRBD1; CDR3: CASSLGDRIGEQYF; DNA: TGTGCCAGCAGCTTAGGGGACAGGATCGGCGAGCAGTACTTC
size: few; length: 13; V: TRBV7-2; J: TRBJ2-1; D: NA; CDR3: CASSLDRVAEQFF; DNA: TGTGCCAGCAGCTTAGACAGGGTTGCTGAGCAGTTCTTC
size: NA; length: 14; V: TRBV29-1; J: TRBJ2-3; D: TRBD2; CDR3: CSVPKLAGTDTQYF; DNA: TGCAGCGTTCCAAAACTAGCGGGCACAGATACGCAGTATTTT